This T cell receptor (beta chain) was documented in a study of blood T cell repertoires in COVID-19. The CDR3 totals 15 residues. Trimming at V came to 1 base and at J to 5 bases, leaving 7 bases not matched to a gene. Looked up from germline, CDR1 is LGHDT and CDR2 is YNNKEL (reference sequence). Authors' analysis steps: It was from reference gene primer amplification that nucleated cell counts were estimated. TCRdb's copy holds only in-frame clones and misses some; the assay was immunoSEQ multiplex PCR. V, J and clone size reflect that table, while D and trimming were determined from the DNA. The sample comprises about 480,000 clones, around 90% of which are singletons, and about 8% rests with the top ten. Seattle's enrolled individuals joined amid active infection and were then monitored longitudinally.

Source material: peripheral blood. The chain uses TRBV3-1 (or the pseudogene TRBV3-2) and TRBJ1-1; 7 bases are shared with TRBD1. This TCR was sampled from a woman in her fifties or sixties with COVID-19, enrolled during active disease. In DNA, the CDR3 is TGTGCCAGCAGCCAAGGCCGCTCAGGGGGAACTGAAGCTTTCTTT. Amino acids: CASSQGRSGGTEAFF.